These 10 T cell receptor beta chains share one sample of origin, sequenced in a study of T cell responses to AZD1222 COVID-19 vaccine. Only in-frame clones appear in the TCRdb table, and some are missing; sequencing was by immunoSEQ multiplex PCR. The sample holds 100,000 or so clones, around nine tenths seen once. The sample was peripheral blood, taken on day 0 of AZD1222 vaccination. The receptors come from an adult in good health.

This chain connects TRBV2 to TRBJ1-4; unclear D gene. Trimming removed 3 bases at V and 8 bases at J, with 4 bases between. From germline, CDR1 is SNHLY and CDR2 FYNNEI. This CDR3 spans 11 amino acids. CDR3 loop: CASSEVEKLFF. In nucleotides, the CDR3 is TGTGCCAGCAGTGAGGTCGAAAAACTGTTTTTT.

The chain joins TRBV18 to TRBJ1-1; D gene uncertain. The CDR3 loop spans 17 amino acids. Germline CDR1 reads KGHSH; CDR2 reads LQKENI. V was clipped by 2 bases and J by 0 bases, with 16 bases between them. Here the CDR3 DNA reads TGTGCCAGCTCACCAGGAGGGTCTACGGGGTTGAACACTGAAGCTTTCTTT. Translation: CASSPGGSTGLNTEAFF.

The CDR3 DNA is TGTGCCAGCAGCCAATGGTCCGGGGTCGAGCAGTACTTC. Its protein product is CASSQWSGVEQYF. The rearrangement links TRBV14 to TRBJ2-7; the D gene is possibly TRBD2 (5 bases). Germline V gene data show CDR1 as SGHDN and CDR2 as FVKESK. V was pared by 2 bases and J by 6 bases, with 11 bases between. This CDR3 has 13 residues.

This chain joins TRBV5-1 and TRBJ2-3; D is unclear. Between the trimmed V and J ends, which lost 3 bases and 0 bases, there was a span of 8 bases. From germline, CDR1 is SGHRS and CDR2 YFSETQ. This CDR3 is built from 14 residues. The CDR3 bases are TGCGCCAGCAGCTCCATCAGGAGCACAGATACGCAGTATTTT. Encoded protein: CASSSIRSTDTQYF.

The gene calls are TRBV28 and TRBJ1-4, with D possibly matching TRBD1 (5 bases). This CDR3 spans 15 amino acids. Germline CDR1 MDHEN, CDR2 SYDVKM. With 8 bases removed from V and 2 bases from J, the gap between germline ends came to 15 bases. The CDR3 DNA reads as TGTGCCAGCCTGAAATGGGGGAATACTAATGAAAAACTGTTTTTT. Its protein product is CASLKWGNTNEKLFF.

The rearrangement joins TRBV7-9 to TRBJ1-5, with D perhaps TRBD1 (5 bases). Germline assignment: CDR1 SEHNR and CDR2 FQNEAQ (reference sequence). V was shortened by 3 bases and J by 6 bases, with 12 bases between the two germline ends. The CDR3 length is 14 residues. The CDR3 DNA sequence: TGTGCCAGCAGCTTCGGGGGATCAGGTCAGCCCCAGCATTTT. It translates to CASSFGGSGQPQHF.

The CDR3 loop reads CASSLGGTGLIPLHF. In DNA, the CDR3 is TGTGCCAGCAGCTTGGGGGGGACAGGATTGATACCCCTCCACTTT. The chain is built from TRBV5-5 and TRBJ1-6, with 8 bases aligning to TRBD1. V dropped 0 bases and J dropped 12; count of bases not matched to a gene: 8. The CDR3 spans 15 residues. Germline-derived CDR1 and CDR2 are SGHKS and YYEKEE (reference sequence).

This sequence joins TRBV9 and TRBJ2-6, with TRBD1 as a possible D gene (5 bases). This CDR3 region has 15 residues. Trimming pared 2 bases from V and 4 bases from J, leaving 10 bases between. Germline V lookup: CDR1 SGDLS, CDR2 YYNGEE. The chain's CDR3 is CASSVLQEGANVLTF. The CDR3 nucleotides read TGTGCCAGCAGCGTCCTACAGGAGGGGGCCAACGTCCTGACTTTC.

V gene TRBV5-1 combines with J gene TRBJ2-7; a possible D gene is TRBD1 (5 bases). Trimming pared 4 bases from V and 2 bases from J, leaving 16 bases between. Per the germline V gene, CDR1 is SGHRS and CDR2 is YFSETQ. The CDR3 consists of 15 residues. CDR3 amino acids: CASSLETTGTYEQYF. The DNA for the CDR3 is TGCGCCAGCAGCCTGGAGACCACAGGAACCTACGAGCAGTACTTC. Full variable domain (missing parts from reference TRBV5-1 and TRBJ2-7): KAGVTQTPRYLIKTRGQQVTLSCSPISGHRSVSWYQQTPGQGLQFLFEYFSETQRNKGNFPGRFSGRQFSNSRSEMNVSTLELGDSALYLCASSLETTGTYEQYFGPGTRLTVT.

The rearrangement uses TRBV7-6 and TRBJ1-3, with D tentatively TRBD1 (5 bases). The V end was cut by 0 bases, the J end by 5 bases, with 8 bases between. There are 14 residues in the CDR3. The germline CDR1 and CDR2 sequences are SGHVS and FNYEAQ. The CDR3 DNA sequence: TGTGCCAGCAGCTTAGCAGGGGATAGAAACACCATATATTTT. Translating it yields CASSLAGDRNTIYF.